This record looks at one T cell receptor beta chain sequence and its context. Its antigen is unknown. Base quality data are lacking; no much larger clone is found one base away. This sample is drawn from a study of radiation and T cells in renal cell carcinoma (dated by TCRdb to the early 2020s). About the study as a whole: Samples were obtained from a clinical trial, in which 15 Gy stereotactic body radiation therapy was delivered to primary renal cell carcinomas and nephrectomy was performed 4 weeks later. In total, some 52 samples underwent TCR beta sequencing: approximately 26 tumors plus 27 peripheral blood samples. Across all 55 or so samples, around 4,000,000 unique CDR3 nucleotide sequences, encoding 2,658,974 unique CDR3 amino acid sequences, were identified.

Results the study describes overall, beyond this receptor: With a single-armed trial design, the study had no way to address how radiation dose or scheduling affects the TCR repertoire. Dynamics of the blood repertoire were not tracked past 4 weeks after treatment. No pretreatment tumor biopsies were available, so the baseline intratumoral presence of clonotypes could not be determined. In blood, the top tumor clonotypes increased between baseline and 2 weeks post-radiation and then shrank by 4 weeks, which suggests that tumor-resident clones expanded only transiently.

TCR beta libraries were generated from genomic DNA with the immunoSEQ kit, following the manufacturer's recommendations. To prepare libraries, a first multiplex PCR with proprietary primers was run, followed by a second PCR that added unique barcodes, and a bead cleanup was done after each round. A positive control reaction and a negative control reaction, both provided in the kit, were run with every batch of samples. The final libraries were assessed on an Agilent 4200 TapeStation D1000 ScreenTape, pooled by volume, and quantified by qPCR. An Illumina NextSeq500 fitted with a MidOutput 150-cycle cartridge performed the sequencing, running 156 Read1 cycles and 15 Index1 cycles with the kit's custom primers. The pooled library was loaded at roughly 1 pM with around 22% PhiX control spiked in. The authors' analysis ran thus. Vendor-processed data were analyzed in R, and a clonotype was defined as all T cells sharing the same CDR3 nucleotide sequence. For clone abundance analyses, frequencies were normalized to the 10,000 most abundant clones per sample. Public T cell clones, which averaged fewer than five per sample, were removed prior to analysis. A difference in abundance of at least 32-fold between compartments was used to define tumor-enriched and baseline blood-enriched clonotypes. A beta-binomial differential abundance model was applied to find clonotypes that expanded or contracted between blood time points. The Baroni-Urbani and Buser coefficient was used to measure tumor-blood repertoire similarity, and groups were compared with two-tailed Wilcoxon tests in R. The immuneACCESS repertoire file appears here via TCRdb, limited to in-frame rearrangements. These files lack a portion of the clones; in checked studies, under half of the deficit traces to unresolved V genes, and the cause of the others is not known. The V and J calls and clone size were taken over from that table, and D and trimming were inferred from the DNA. The table for this sample lists approximately 120,000 clones; about four fifths of them were counted only once. The ten most abundant clones make up approximately 6.3% of the sample.

CDR1 and CDR2 are drawn from the germline V gene: SNHLY, FYNNEI. Deletion took 7 bases off V and 2 bases off J, with a span of 17 bases between the germline ends. The CDR3 numbers 15 residues from cysteine through phenylalanine. The CDR3 DNA has 45 bases and is translated from base 1. In light of the paper, this sample's time point label describes: blood 2 weeks post-SBRT. The sample's treatment or condition label, decoded: 15 Gy SBRT to primary tumor, nephrectomy 4 weeks later. To track tumor-enriched clonotypes, serial peripheral blood was sampled from radiation-treated patients at baseline and at 2 weeks and 4 weeks after SBRT. Renal cell carcinoma with clear cell pathology was present in all patients. The QIAamp DNA Blood Mini Kit (Qiagen) was used to prepare genomic DNA for TCR sequencing. Samples were included in the analyses only if all quality control checks were passed.

Here the sequenced sample was blood, taken from a patient whose treatment included radiotherapy and nephrectomy. The TCR originated in a man aged 45-65 years with renal cell carcinoma. The receptor chain draws on TRBV2 and TRBJ2-5; no D gene is confidently identified. CDR3 protein: CASNSIGSLQETQYF. The sequence in DNA is TGTGCCAGCAACTCGATAGGCAGCTTGCAAGAGACCCAGTACTTC.